The 25 T cell receptor beta chains in this list originate from one sample, sequenced in a study of human T cells and chemical hapten exposure. TCRdb itself ran the RACE reads through MiXCR, one entry per CDR3 protein. The sample has some 82,000 distinct CDR3 sequences, approximately 7% seen once; the top ten hold 1.3%. Time point: patch test 2, 6 weeks after DPC sensitization. Treatment defined: therapeutic diphenylcyclopropenone sensitization with weekly scalp DPC. The sequencing here drew on whole blood, taken in connection with sensitization to the hapten diphenylcyclopropenone (DPC). These receptors were taken from a woman in her twenties or thirties with alopecia areata. Some clones in this sample may be carry-over from other donors' samples.

This clonotype came up many times. The chain carries TRBV12-3 or TRBV12-4 and TRBJ1-2, with D possibly TRBD1 on 5 matching bases. This CDR3 has 12 residues. V lost 4 bases to trimming and J lost 4 bases, with 7 bases between them. CDR3 amino acids: CASSSGGYGYTF. Written as DNA, the CDR3 is TGTGCCAGCAGTTCCGGGGGCTATGGCTACACCTTC.

This clonotype showed up many times. The chain combines TRBV2 with TRBJ2-3, with TRBD2 identical over 9 bases. The CDR3 is 14 residues long. Germline values: CDR1 SNHLY, CDR2 FYNNEI. Trimming at V came to 6 bases and at J to 2 bases, leaving 3 bases not matched to a gene. The CDR3 loop is CASSRLAVTDTQYF. CDR3 coding DNA: TGTGCCAGCAGCCGACTAGCGGTCACAGATACGCAGTATTTT.

This clonotype was recorded at least ten times. The rearrangement links TRBV2 to TRBJ1-2, with D possibly matching TRBD1 (6 bases). Trimming shortened V by 2 bases and J by 6 bases, and 10 bases separated the two germline ends. Germline values: CDR1 SNHLY, CDR2 FYNNEI. The CDR3 has 13 amino acids. The CDR3 spells CASSEQGPDGYTF. The CDR3 DNA reads as TGTGCCAGCAGTGAACAGGGGCCTGATGGCTACACCTTC.

This clonotype showed up many times. This chain uses TRBV5-1 with TRBJ1-1, with D tentatively TRBD1 (5 bases). This CDR3 comprises 14 residues. Trimming pared 0 bases from V and 5 bases from J, leaving 11 bases between. Germline assignment: CDR1 SGHRS and CDR2 YFSETQ. In nucleotides, the CDR3 is TGCGCCAGCAGCTTGGAAACAGGAGGAACTGAAGCTTTCTTT. It yields the protein CASSLETGGTEAFF.

This clonotype came up a few times. In nucleotides, the CDR3 is TGTGCCAGCAGCCAAGTGACCACTGAAGCTTTCTTT. This sequence encodes CASSQVTTEAFF. The chain is built from TRBV3-1 and TRBJ1-1; D gene unclear. V was shortened by 1 base and J by 4 bases, with 4 bases between the two germline ends. The CDR3 contains 12 residues. The V gene's germline CDR1 is LGHDT and CDR2 YNNKEL (reference sequence).

This chain links TRBV29-1 with TRBJ1-2; 11 bases fit TRBD1. The J segment lost 3 bases and the V segment lost 4 bases, leaving 1 base of the junction unmatched. The CDR3 spans 13 residues. Germline V gene sequence: CDR1 SQVTM, CDR2 ANQGSEA. CDR3 residues: CSVGTGGYYGYTF. CDR3 sequence (DNA): TGCAGCGTTGGGACAGGGGGCTACTATGGCTACACCTTC.

CDR3 bases: TGCAGCGTTGAGATTGGGGGCACTGAAGCTTTCTTT. Its protein is CSVEIGGTEAFF. The chain joins TRBV29-1 to TRBJ1-1; D possibly corresponds to TRBD1 (5 bases). The CDR3 contains 12 residues. CDR1 SQVTM and CDR2 ANQGSEA come from the germline V gene. Trimming left V 3 bases short and J 4 bases short, with 9 bases between.

This clonotype was seen ten or more times. The chain employs TRBV27 and TRBJ1-6; the match to TRBD1 covers 7 bases. The CDR3 loop spans 15 amino acids. J was trimmed by 9 bases and V by 4 bases; bases with no gene match: 9. Looked up from germline, CDR1 is MNHEY and CDR2 is SMNVEV (reference sequence). In nucleotides, the CDR3 is TGTGCCAGCAGTTCGGGACAGCATGGCAGTTCACCCCTCCACTTT. As protein: CASSSGQHGSSPLHF.

This clonotype appeared a few times. The chain combines TRBV12-3 or TRBV12-4 with TRBJ1-2; D not certain. The CDR3 length is 16 residues. V lost 5 bases and J 5 bases, leaving 21 bases between the germline ends. The CDR3 DNA follows: TGTGCCAGCAGTCCCTCGAGGGTTTCCCCCGGGTATGGCTACACCTTC. As protein: CASSPSRVSPGYGYTF.

The genes are TRBV3-1 and TRBJ1-3; D call uncertain. The CDR3 covers 11 residues. Trimming stripped 8 bases from V and 3 bases from J, with 5 bases between. Germline CDR1 is LGHDT and CDR2 is YNNKEL (reference sequence). The chain's CDR3 is CASGSGNTIYF. For the CDR3, the DNA is TGTGCCAGCGGGAGTGGAAACACCATATATTTT.

The chain links TRBV3-1 to TRBJ1-1, with D perhaps matching TRBD1 (5 bases). Germline V lookup: CDR1 LGHDT, CDR2 YNNKEL (reference sequence). The CDR3 is 13 amino acids. V dropped 4 bases and J dropped 6 bases, with 12 bases sitting between them. The DNA for the CDR3 is TGTGCCAGCAGCCGCCAGGACACTCCTGAAGCTTTCTTT. This encodes CASSRQDTPEAFF.

This clonotype occurred many times. The chain couples TRBV24-1 to TRBJ2-3; TRBD1 matches 10 bases. The length of the CDR3 is 16 residues. CDR1 and CDR2 (germline): KGHDR, SFDVKD. After removal of 3 bases from V and 4 bases from J, the junction contained 6 bases not matched to a gene. The CDR3 DNA is TGTGCCACCAGTGATCCGACAGGGGGCAGCGCAGATACGCAGTATTTT. Translating it yields CATSDPTGGSADTQYF.

Many counts were recorded for this clonotype. The rearrangement joins TRBV7-2 to TRBJ1-6, with 10 nucleotides matching TRBD1. The CDR3 has 14 residues. V lost 5 bases, J lost 9 bases, and 4 bases stayed unmatched. CDR1 and CDR2 from the germline V gene are SGHTA and FQGNSA. The CDR3 here is CASSRQGASSPLHF. CDR3 DNA sequence: TGTGCCAGCAGCAGACAGGGGGCCAGTTCACCCCTCCACTTT.

This clonotype was detected many times. This chain joins TRBV6-5 and TRBJ1-3; D gene unclear. The V and J ends lost 5 bases and 0 bases respectively, with 8 bases between them. The CDR3 spans 14 residues. The germline gives CDR1 MNHEY, CDR2 SVGAGI. This chain's CDR3 is CASSRRNSGNTIYF. For the CDR3, the DNA is TGTGCCAGCAGTCGTAGGAACTCTGGAAACACCATATATTTT.

J is TRBJ1-1 and V is TRBV5-4, with D perhaps matching TRBD1 (6 bases). Trimming shortened V by 1 base and J by 4 bases, and 14 bases separated the two germline ends. The germline V gene has CDR1 SGHNT and CDR2 YYREEE (reference sequence). This CDR3 has 15 amino acids. In DNA form, the CDR3 reads TGTGCCAGCAGCTTGTCCTTGGGGGGCCGCACTGAAGCTTTCTTT. Translated, it gives CASSLSLGGRTEAFF.

This clonotype was picked up a small number of times. CDR3 sequence (DNA): TGCGCCAGCAGAAGGGTATGGGGACAACCGAATTCACCCCTCCACTTT. This translates into CASRRVWGQPNSPLHF. This chain connects TRBV5-1 to TRBJ1-6, with a tentative D call TRBD1 (6 bases). Germline CDR1 reads SGHRS; CDR2 reads YFSETQ. Deletions cut 5 bases from V and 7 bases from J, with 19 bases between. The length of the CDR3 is 16 residues.

This clonotype was recorded a few times. This rearrangement joins TRBV5-1 to TRBJ2-7, with 7 bases aligning to TRBD1. The CDR3 loop spans 12 amino acids. Germline loops: CDR1 SGHRS, CDR2 YFSETQ. With V trimmed by 3 bases and J by 5 bases, 2 bases remained unmatched. The CDR3 nucleotides read TGCGCCAGCAGCTGGACAGGTAACGAGCAGTACTTC. Translation: CASSWTGNEQYF. Filled out from reference TRBV5-1 and TRBJ2-7, the complete variable domain reads KAGVTQTPRYLIKTRGQQVTLSCSPISGHRSVSWYQQTPGQGLQFLFEYFSETQRNKGNFPGRFSGRQFSNSRSEMNVSTLELGDSALYLCASSWTGNEQYFGPGTRLTVT.

The V call is TRBV2, the J call TRBJ2-3, with D hard to call. This CDR3 is built from 12 residues. Trimming removed 6 bases from V and 2 bases from J, with 6 bases in between. Germline assignment: CDR1 SNHLY and CDR2 FYNNEI. Written as DNA, the CDR3 is TGTGCCAGCAGCTATGTCACAGATACGCAGTATTTT. Translation: CASSYVTDTQYF.

CDR3 bases: TGTGCCAGGCAACAGGGATATAGCACAGATACGCAGTATTTT. Amino acids: CARQQGYSTDTQYF. This rearrangement joins TRBV2 to TRBJ2-3; D possibly corresponds to TRBD1 (6 bases). The CDR3 spans 14 residues. In germline, CDR1 is SNHLY, CDR2 FYNNEI. The ends were cut back, 9 bases at V and 0 bases at J, with 13 bases in the middle.

The chain employs TRBV9 and TRBJ2-2, with 7 bases identical to TRBD2. The germline V gene encodes CDR1 SGDLS and CDR2 YYNGEE. The ends lost 0 bases at V and 5 bases at J; junction bases unmatched: 4. The CDR3 extends over 15 amino acids. CDR3 coding DNA: TGTGCCAGCAGCGTAGACGGGGGAGGGACCGGGGAGCTGTTTTTT. The encoded protein is CASSVDGGGTGELFF.

This clonotype was detected only a few times. For the CDR3, the DNA is TGTGCCAGCAGCCACCGCCCGAATAGGCCCCGTTCACCCCTCCACTTT. It is translated as CASSHRPNRPRSPLHF. The gene calls are TRBV6-5 and TRBJ1-6; D ambiguous. The germline V gene has CDR1 MNHEY and CDR2 SVGAGI. The CDR3 contains 16 residues. With 6 bases removed from V and 9 bases from J, the gap between germline ends came to 21 bases.

This clonotype was picked up a small number of times. This chain joins TRBV6-5 and TRBJ1-2, with 8 nucleotides matching TRBD1. Germline CDR1 is MNHEY and CDR2 is SVGAGI. CDR3 length equals 14 residues. The ends lost 2 bases at V and 5 bases at J; junction bases unmatched: 4. CDR3: CASSYGQGSYGYTF. CDR3 sequence (DNA): TGTGCCAGCAGTTACGGACAGGGATCTTATGGCTACACCTTC.

The table lists this clonotype with a few counts. The chain has TRBV12-3 or TRBV12-4 and TRBJ1-2; possible D gene TRBD1, 6 bases. V lost 9 bases, J lost 0 bases, and 11 bases lay in between. CDR3 length: 13 residues. In nucleotides, the CDR3 is TGTGCCAGTGGGGGGGGCTCTAACTATGGCTACACCTTC. Translated: CASGGGSNYGYTF.

This clonotype was seen repeatedly, ten times or more. V is TRBV25-1 and J is TRBJ2-5; no clear D gene. CDR3 length: 16 amino acids. Germline V lookup: CDR1 MGHDK, CDR2 SYGVNS. The V end lost 0 bases, the J end lost 4 bases, and 15 bases lay between the germline ends. The CDR3 DNA follows: TGTGCCAGCAGTGAATATCGGACGGCCTCGGGAGAGACCCAGTACTTC. It yields the protein CASSEYRTASGETQYF.

This clonotype was detected many times. The V and J genes are TRBV6-6 and TRBJ2-3; D may be TRBD2 (7 bases). The CDR3 has 15 amino acids. Germline V CDR1 and CDR2: MNHNY, SVGAGI (reference sequence). Trimming left V 6 bases short and J 5 bases short, with 18 bases between. CDR3 sequence: CASRGIGGGRDTQYF. The CDR3 DNA follows: TGTGCCAGCAGAGGAATAGGGGGGGGGCGAGATACGCAGTATTTT.